The source of this T cell receptor (beta chain) is a study of cytomegalovirus exposure and HLA in healthy donors. Broader study findings: The study reported that TCR beta sequences accurately predicted HLA-A and HLA-B alleles in most subjects.

With regard to this clone: What it binds is not known.

The PCR employed 60 Vbeta primers together with 13 Jbeta primers. This table comes from immunoSEQ multiplex PCR, and its TCRdb copy is limited to in-frame clones, with some not included. The table records around 190,000 clones, about 87% of them present only once. The CDR3 is 16 residues long. The germline V gene has CDR1 MGHDK and CDR2 SYGVNS. Trimming removed 3 bases at V and 2 bases at J, with 11 bases between. V gene TRBV25-1 combines with J gene TRBJ1-6, with a weak D call TRBD1 (6 bases). Sequencing used PBMCs. This clonotype originated in a young woman in good health and CMV-seronegative. The CDR3 bases are TGTGCCAGCAGTGATTATGGGACACCCTATAATTCACCCCTCCACTTT. Translation gives CASSDYGTPYNSPLHF.